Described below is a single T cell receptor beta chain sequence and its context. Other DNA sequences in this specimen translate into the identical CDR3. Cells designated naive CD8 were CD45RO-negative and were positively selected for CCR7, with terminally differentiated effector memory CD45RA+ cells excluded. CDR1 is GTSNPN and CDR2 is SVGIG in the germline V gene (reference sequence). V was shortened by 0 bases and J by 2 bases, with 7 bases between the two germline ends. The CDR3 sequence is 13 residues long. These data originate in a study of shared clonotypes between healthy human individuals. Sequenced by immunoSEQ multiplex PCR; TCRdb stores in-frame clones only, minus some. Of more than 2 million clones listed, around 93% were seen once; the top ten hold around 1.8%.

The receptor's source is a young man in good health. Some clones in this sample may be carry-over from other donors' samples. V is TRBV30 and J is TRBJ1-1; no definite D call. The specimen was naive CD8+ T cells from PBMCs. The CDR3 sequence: CAWSVGLNTEAFF. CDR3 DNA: TGTGCCTGGAGTGTCGGCTTAAACACTGAAGCTTTCTTT.